This TCR beta chain was profiled in a study of blood T cell repertoires in COVID-19 (dated by TCRdb to 2019 to 2021). For the study in its entirety: The collaborator samples originated in the United States, Italy and Spain and spanned the acute and convalescent phases of COVID-19. The samples were drawn from two sources: the first 160 participants of the ongoing ImmuneRACE study, and 1,000 to 1,500 subjects contributed by 6 global collaborators. A de-identified subject ID, COVID-19 status, age in years and sex were almost always included in the sample metadata. The material from the prospective study consisted of cDNA or gDNA derived from T cells, B-cell-depleted T cells, or PBMCs. A freely available public database, intended as a resource for researchers studying the immune response to SARS-CoV-2, is where the repertoires were released. The dataset comprised deeply sampled blood TCRbeta repertoires from subjects exposed to, actively infected with, or recovered from COVID-19. HLA class I and class II types, where available, came from metadata supplied by the sample provider rather than from assay-based typing.

Regarding this clone: Its antigen target is currently unknown. The sample holds no much larger clone one base away, and base qualities are not on file.

The collaborating institutions used their own protocols to collect whole blood in K2EDTA tubes. For TCRbeta analysis, collaborators shipped samples in one of three forms: frozen whole blood, isolated PBMCs, or DNA extracted from either of those sample types. Results and caveats for the whole study, not just this receptor: Clinical and demographic metadata were provided uncurated, with the amount varying by source and participant.

The immunoSEQ Assay, a bias-controlled multiplex PCR, was used to amplify TCRbeta CDR3 regions from genomic DNA. Under the source paper's analysis protocol: Nucleated cell counts per sample were estimated from amplification of reference gene primers within the assay. To quantify the absolute abundance of each unique TCRbeta CDR3 rearrangement, sequence reads were collapsed and filtered. For each sample, productive Simpson clonality was calculated by taking the square root of Simpson's diversity index across productive rearrangements. Sourced from immuneACCESS, this table was stored by TCRdb with only in-frame sequences that have V and J called. A share of the clones is absent; for the studies checked, an unresolved V gene accounts for under half, and the remainder has no known explanation. V, J and clone size are taken as reported in that table, and D and trimming were inferred from the DNA itself. The table for this sample lists tens of thousands of clones; approximately 84% of them were counted only once. The biggest ten clones account for 25% to 30% of the sample.

Sequencing was performed on peripheral blood. This sequence originates from a human donor in a cohort sampled during active COVID-19.

CDR3 reads: CASSIKGGQETQYF. The base sequence is TGTGCCAGTAGTATTAAAGGAGGCCAAGAGACCCAGTACTTC. The V and J segments used are TRBV19 and TRBJ2-5; the best D guess is TRBD2, with 5 bases matching. In the germline V gene (reference sequence), CDR1 corresponds to LNHDA and CDR2 to SQIVND. Including cysteine and phenylalanine, the CDR3 has 14 amino acids. The DNA shown is the 42-base CDR3, in frame from base 1. The trim is 3 bases for V and 1 base for J, with a gap of 9 bases between the germline ends.